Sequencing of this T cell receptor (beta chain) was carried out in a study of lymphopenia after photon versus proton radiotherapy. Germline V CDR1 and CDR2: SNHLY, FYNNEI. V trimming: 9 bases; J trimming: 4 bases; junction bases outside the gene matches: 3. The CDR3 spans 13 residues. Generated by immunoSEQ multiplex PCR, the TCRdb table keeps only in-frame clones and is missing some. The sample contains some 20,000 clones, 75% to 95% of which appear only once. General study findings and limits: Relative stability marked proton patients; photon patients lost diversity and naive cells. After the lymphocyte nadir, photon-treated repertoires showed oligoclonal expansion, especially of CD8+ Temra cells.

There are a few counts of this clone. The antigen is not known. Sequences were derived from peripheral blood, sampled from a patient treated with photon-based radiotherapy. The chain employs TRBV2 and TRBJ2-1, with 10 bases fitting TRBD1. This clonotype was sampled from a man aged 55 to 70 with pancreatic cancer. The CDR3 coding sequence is TGTGCCAGGGGACAGGGGCGATACAATGAGCAGTTCTTC. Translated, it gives CARGQGRYNEQFF.